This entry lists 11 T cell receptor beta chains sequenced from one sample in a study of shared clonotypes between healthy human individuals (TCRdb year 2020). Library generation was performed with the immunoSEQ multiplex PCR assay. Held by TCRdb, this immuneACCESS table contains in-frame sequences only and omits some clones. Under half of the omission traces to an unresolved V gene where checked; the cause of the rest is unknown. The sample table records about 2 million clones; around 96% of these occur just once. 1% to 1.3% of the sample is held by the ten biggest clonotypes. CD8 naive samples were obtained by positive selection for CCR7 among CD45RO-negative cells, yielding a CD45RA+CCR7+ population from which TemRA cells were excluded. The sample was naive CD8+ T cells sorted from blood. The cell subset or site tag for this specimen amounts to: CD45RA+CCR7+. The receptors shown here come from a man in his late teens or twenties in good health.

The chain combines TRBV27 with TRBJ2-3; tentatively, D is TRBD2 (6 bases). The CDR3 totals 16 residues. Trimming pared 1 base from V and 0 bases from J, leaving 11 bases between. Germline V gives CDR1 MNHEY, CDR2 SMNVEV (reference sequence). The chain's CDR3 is CASSLFTGTSTDTQYF. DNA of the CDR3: TGTGCCAGCAGTTTATTCACGGGGACTAGCACAGATACGCAGTATTTT.

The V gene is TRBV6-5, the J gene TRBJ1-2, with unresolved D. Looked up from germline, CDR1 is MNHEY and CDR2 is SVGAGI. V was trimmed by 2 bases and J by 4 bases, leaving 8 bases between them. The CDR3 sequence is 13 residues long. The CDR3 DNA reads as TGTGCCAGCAGTTACAACTGGATCTATGGCTACACCTTC. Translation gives CASSYNWIYGYTF.

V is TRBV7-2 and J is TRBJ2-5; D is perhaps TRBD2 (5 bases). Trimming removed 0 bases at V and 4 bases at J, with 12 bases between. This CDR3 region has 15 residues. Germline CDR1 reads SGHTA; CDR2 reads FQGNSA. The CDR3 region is CASSLARSEGETQYF. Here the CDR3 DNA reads TGTGCCAGCAGCTTAGCGCGGTCCGAGGGAGAGACCCAGTACTTC.

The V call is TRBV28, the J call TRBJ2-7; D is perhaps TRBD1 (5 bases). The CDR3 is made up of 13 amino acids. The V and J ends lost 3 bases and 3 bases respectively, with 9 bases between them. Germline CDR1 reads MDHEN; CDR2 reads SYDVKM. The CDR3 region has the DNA TGTGCCAGCAGTTTGGCCAGGGTCTACGAGCAGTACTTC. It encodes CASSLARVYEQYF.

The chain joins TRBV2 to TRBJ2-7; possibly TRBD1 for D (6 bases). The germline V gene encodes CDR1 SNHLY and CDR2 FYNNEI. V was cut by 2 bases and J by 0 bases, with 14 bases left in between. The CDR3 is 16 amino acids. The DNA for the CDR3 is TGTGCCAGCAGTGAATTTGGGGGCTCCATCTCCTACGAGCAGTACTTC. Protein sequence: CASSEFGGSISYEQYF.

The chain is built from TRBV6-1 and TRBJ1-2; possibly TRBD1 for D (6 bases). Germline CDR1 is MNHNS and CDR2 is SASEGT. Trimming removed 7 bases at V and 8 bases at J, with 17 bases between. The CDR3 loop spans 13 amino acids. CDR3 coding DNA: TGTGCCAGCACCTTTATGGGGGCGCGGGGCTACACCTTC. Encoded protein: CASTFMGARGYTF.

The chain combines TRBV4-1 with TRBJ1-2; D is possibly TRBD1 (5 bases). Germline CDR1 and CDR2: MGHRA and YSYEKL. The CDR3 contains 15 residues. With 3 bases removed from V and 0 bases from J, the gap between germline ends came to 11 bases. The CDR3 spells CASSQSQGANYGYTF. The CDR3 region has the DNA TGCGCCAGCAGCCAGTCCCAGGGAGCTAACTATGGCTACACCTTC.

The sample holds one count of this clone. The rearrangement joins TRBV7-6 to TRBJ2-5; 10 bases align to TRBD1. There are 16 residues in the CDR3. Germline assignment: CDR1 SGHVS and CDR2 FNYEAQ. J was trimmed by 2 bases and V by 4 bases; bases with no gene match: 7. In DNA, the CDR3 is TGTGCCAGCAGCTCCCCGGGACAGGGGATTCAAGAGACCCAGTACTTC. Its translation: CASSSPGQGIQETQYF.

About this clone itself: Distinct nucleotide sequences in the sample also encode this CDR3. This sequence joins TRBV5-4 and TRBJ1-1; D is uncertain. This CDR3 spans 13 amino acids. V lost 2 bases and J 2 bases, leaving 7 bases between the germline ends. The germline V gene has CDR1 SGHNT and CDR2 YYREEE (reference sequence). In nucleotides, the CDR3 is TGTGCCAGCAGCTTACGCGGCAACACTGAAGCTTTCTTT. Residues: CASSLRGNTEAFF.

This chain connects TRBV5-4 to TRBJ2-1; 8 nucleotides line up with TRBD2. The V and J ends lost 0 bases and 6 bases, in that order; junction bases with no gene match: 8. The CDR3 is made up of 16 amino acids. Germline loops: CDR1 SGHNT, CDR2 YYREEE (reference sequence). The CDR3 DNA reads TGTGCCAGCAGCTTGGGTCGCGGGGGGAAATCCAATGAGCAGTTCTTC. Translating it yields CASSLGRGGKSNEQFF.

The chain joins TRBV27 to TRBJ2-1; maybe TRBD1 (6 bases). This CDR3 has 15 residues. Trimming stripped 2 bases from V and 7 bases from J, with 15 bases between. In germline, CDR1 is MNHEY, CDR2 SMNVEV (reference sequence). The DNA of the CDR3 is TGTGCCAGCAGTTTAATCACAGGGCTAGGAAATGAGCAGTTCTTC. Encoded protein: CASSLITGLGNEQFF.